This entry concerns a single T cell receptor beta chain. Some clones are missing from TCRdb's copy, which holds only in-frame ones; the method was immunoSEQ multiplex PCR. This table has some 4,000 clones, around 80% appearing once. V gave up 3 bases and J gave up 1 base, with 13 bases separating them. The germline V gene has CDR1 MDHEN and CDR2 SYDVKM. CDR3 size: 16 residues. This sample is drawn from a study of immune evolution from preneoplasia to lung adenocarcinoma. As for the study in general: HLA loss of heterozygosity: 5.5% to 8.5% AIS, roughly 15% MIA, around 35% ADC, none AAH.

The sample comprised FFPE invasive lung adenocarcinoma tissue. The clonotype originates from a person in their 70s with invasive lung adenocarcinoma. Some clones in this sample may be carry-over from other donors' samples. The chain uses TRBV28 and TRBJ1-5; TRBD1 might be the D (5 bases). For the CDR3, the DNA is TGTGCCAGCAGTTTGGGGTGGGGGAGCAGCAATCAGCCCCAGCATTTT. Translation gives CASSLGWGSSNQPQHF. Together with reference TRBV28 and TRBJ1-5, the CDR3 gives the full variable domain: DVKVTQSSRYLVKRTGEKVFLECVQDMDHENMFWYRQDPGLGLRLIYFSYDVKMKEKGDIPEGYSVSREKKERFSLILESASTNQTSMYLCASSLGWGSSNQPQHFGDGTRLSIL.